The subject of this entry is one TCR beta chain. Its antigen is unknown. Generated by immunoSEQ multiplex PCR, the TCRdb table keeps only in-frame clones and is missing some. The sample lists about 2 million clones, less than 95% occurring once. Germline CDR1 and CDR2: SQVTM and ANQGSEA. This CDR3 has 14 residues. V lost 3 bases and J lost 1, with 10 bases in between. Naive CD8 cells were CD45RO-negative, positively selected for CCR7, excluding terminally differentiated effector memory CD45RA+ cells. This specimen comes from a study of shared clonotypes between healthy human individuals. For the study at large: Donor composition was a couple of women and three men, aged 18 to 49. Three plates were used per donor for CD4 naive, three for CD4 memory, two for CD8 naive and one for CD8 memory.

Study-level findings and limits: Non-shared clonotypes showed lower generation probabilities than clonotypes common to all four donors.

Sequencing input: naive CD8+ T cells sorted from blood. The TCR sequence derives from a man aged 18 to 30 in good health. V and J are TRBV29-1 and TRBJ2-1; D unclear. CDR3 residues: CSVEGTRSYNEQFF. CDR3 bases: TGCAGCGTTGAGGGCACCCGGTCCTACAATGAGCAGTTCTTC.